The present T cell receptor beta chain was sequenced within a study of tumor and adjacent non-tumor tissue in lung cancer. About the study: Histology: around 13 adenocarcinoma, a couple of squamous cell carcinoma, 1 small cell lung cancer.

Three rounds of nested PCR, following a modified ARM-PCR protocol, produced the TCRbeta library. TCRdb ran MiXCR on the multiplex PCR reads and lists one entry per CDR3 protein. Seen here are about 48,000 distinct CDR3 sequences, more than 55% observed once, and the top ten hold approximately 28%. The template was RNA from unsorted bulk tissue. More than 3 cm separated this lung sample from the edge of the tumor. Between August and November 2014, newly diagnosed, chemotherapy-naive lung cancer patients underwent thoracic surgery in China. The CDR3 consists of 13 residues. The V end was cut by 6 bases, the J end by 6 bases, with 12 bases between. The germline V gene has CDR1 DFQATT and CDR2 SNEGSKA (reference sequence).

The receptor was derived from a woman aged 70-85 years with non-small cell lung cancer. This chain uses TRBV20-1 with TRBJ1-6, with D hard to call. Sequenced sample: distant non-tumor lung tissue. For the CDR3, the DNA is TGCAGTGCCGGTGGAGGGTCTAATTCACCCCTCCACTTT. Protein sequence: CSAGGGSNSPLHF.